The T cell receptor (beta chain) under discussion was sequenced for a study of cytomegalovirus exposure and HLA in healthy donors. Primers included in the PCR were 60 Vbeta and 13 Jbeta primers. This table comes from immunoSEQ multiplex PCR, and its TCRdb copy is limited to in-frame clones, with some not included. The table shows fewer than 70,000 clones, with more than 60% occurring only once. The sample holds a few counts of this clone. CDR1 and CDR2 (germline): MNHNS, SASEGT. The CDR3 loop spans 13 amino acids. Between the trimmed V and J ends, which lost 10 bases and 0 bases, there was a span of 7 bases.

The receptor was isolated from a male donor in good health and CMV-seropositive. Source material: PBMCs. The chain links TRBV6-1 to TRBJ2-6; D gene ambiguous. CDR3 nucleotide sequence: TGTGCCACCTTATACTCTGGGGCCAACGTCCTGACTTTC. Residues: CATLYSGANVLTF.